The 32 T cell receptor beta chains reported below all come from one sample, sequenced in a study of blood T cell repertoires in COVID-19. The method was immunoSEQ multiplex PCR; TCRdb's version includes in-frame clones alone and lacks a portion of them. The repertoire includes 20,000 to 25,000 clones, roughly 83% of them detected once, and more than 40% sits in the top ten. The specimen sequenced was peripheral blood. These receptors came from a man aged 65-85 years with acute or convalescent COVID-19.

The chain has TRBV27 and TRBJ2-7, with D possibly matching TRBD1 (5 bases). The ends were cut back, 4 bases at V and 5 bases at J, with 18 bases in the middle. CDR3 length: 15 residues. CDR1 and CDR2 from the germline V gene are MNHEY and SMNVEV (reference sequence). CDR3 residues: CASSSAGQGADEQYF. DNA for the CDR3: TGTGCCAGCAGTTCCGCCGGGCAGGGCGCGGACGAGCAGTACTTC.

By share of the sample, this clone is medium-sized. The chain is built from TRBV5-8 and TRBJ2-7, with a tentative D call TRBD2 (6 bases). CDR3 length equals 15 residues. Trimming cost V 0 bases and J 6 bases, with 16 bases left between them. Germline V CDR1 and CDR2: SGHTS, YDEGEE. The CDR3 region has the DNA TGTGCCAGCAGCTTGGAGGCGGGGCCTTGGCGCGAGCAGTACTTC. It is translated as CASSLEAGPWREQYF.

The J gene is TRBJ1-2, the V gene TRBV25-1, with 7 nucleotides matching TRBD1. V lost 5 bases, J lost 3 bases, and 6 bases stayed unmatched. The length of the CDR3 is 14 residues. Per germline, CDR1 MGHDK and CDR2 SYGVNS. The CDR3 sequence: CASSPYRGDYGYTF. For the CDR3, the DNA is TGTGCCAGCAGTCCATACAGGGGCGACTATGGCTACACCTTC.

Only a few counts were recorded for this clone. V and J are TRBV5-6 and TRBJ2-5; 10 bases agree with TRBD2. V shed 7 bases and J 0 bases; nucleotides not matched to a gene: 6. Germline-derived CDR1 and CDR2 are SGHDT and YYEEEE. There are 15 residues in the CDR3. The CDR3 nucleotides are TGTGCCAGCTGCCCAGCGGGGGGGTACCAAGAGACCCAGTACTTC. Its protein product is CASCPAGGYQETQYF.

J is TRBJ1-1 and V is TRBV9, with TRBD1 as a possible D gene (5 bases). The CDR3 consists of 13 residues. V was shortened by 0 bases and J by 10 bases, with 13 bases between the two germline ends. Germline values: CDR1 SGDLS, CDR2 YYNGEE. The CDR3 region has the DNA TGTGCCAGCAGCGTAGCTACGACAGTTGGAGCTTTCTTT. Translating it yields CASSVATTVGAFF.

This chain joins TRBV16 and TRBJ1-6; 9 bases fit TRBD1. CDR1 and CDR2 from the germline V gene are KGHSY and FQNENV. This CDR3 contains 16 residues. After removal of 4 bases from V and 6 bases from J, the junction contained 7 bases not matched to a gene. CDR3 sequence: CASSPRDRASNSPLHF. For the CDR3, the DNA is TGTGCCAGCAGCCCCCGGGACAGGGCGAGTAATTCACCCCTCCACTTT.

The V call is TRBV6-2 or TRBV6-3, the J call TRBJ2-1, with TRBD1 matching over 9 bases. This CDR3 contains 13 residues. With 5 bases clipped from V and 9 bases from J, the junction kept 5 bases outside the gene matches. The germline gives CDR1 MNHEY, CDR2 SVGEGT. The CDR3 protein is CASSKGQGSEQFF. In DNA form, the CDR3 reads TGTGCCAGCAGTAAGGGACAGGGAAGTGAGCAGTTCTTC.

V is TRBV5-1 and J is TRBJ1-1; 7 bases are a match to TRBD1. Trimming removed 2 bases from V and 1 base from J; junction bases left unmatched: 5. The CDR3 spans 15 residues. Germline V gives CDR1 SGHRS, CDR2 YFSETQ. This CDR3 is CASSFQGGQNTEAFF. CDR3 nucleotide sequence: TGCGCCAGCAGCTTTCAAGGGGGCCAGAACACTGAAGCTTTCTTT.

In its sample, this clone was seen a few times. This rearrangement joins TRBV18 to TRBJ2-1; D not resolved. Between the trimmed V and J ends, which lost 0 bases and 6 bases, there was a span of 12 bases. Germline assignment: CDR1 KGHSH and CDR2 LQKENI. CDR3 length: 15 amino acids. CDR3 region: CASSPPSAAGNEQFF. The CDR3 nucleotides are TGTGCCAGCTCACCACCGAGTGCTGCCGGCAATGAGCAGTTCTTC.

The V and J genes are TRBV4-1 and TRBJ1-1, with D maybe TRBD1 (6 bases). CDR1 MGHRA and CDR2 YSYEKL come from the germline V gene. The CDR3 is 15 amino acids. V lost 1 base and J 7 bases, leaving 16 bases between the germline ends. CDR3 sequence (DNA): TGCGCCAGCAGCCAAGGTTGGCAGGGGATCAGTGAAGCTTTCTTT. It translates to CASSQGWQGISEAFF.

This clone was counted between two and nine times. This rearrangement joins TRBV6-5 to TRBJ2-2; D unresolved. V lost 0 bases, J lost 4 bases, and 6 bases lay in between. The CDR3 is 14 amino acids. CDR1 and CDR2 from the germline V gene are MNHEY and SVGAGI. CDR3 residues: CASSYSSPTGELFF. CDR3 DNA sequence: TGTGCCAGCAGTTACTCGAGCCCCACCGGGGAGCTGTTTTTT.

The chain recombines TRBV20-1 with TRBJ1-6, with D possibly TRBD1 on 6 matching bases. From germline, CDR1 is DFQATT and CDR2 SNEGSKA (reference sequence). V lost 5 bases and J lost 14, with 10 bases in between. The CDR3 covers 10 residues. The CDR3 region has the DNA TGCAGTGCTTCGGACAGTGCCCTCCACTTT. Protein: CSASDSALHF.

V is TRBV30 and J is TRBJ1-2; 7 bases are a match to TRBD1. With 2 bases clipped from V and 7 bases from J, the junction kept 7 bases outside the gene matches. The CDR3 is 13 residues long. Germline V gene sequence: CDR1 GTSNPN, CDR2 SVGIG (reference sequence). CDR3 sequence: CAWSSTGALGYTF. The CDR3, as DNA: TGTGCCTGGAGTTCCACAGGGGCCCTTGGCTACACCTTC.

This chain uses TRBV7-6 with TRBJ2-1, with D maybe TRBD2 (6 bases). The germline V gene encodes CDR1 SGHVS and CDR2 FNYEAQ. The V end was cut by 5 bases, the J end by 0 bases, with 17 bases between. The CDR3 is made up of 17 amino acids. The CDR3 protein is CASSGPLGGSSYNEQFF. In DNA, the CDR3 is TGTGCCAGCAGCGGACCCCTTGGGGGGAGCTCCTACAATGAGCAGTTCTTC. The variable domain in full, completed from reference TRBV7-6 and TRBJ2-1, reads GAGVSQSPRYKVTKRGQDVALRCDPISGHVSLYWYRQALGQGPEFLTYFNYEAQQDKSGLPNDRFSAERPEGSISTLTIQRTEQRDSAMYRCASSGPLGGSSYNEQFFGPGTRLTVL.

The rearrangement joins TRBV7-3 to TRBJ2-6, with TRBD1 as a possible D gene (6 bases). Trimming removed 5 bases from V and 2 bases from J, with 7 bases in between. Per germline, CDR1 SGHTA and CDR2 FQGTGA. The CDR3 extends over 14 amino acids. The CDR3 region has the DNA TGTGCCAGCAGCAACAGGGCTGGGGCCAACGTCCTGACTTTC. This translates into CASSNRAGANVLTF.

The V gene is TRBV3-1 (or the pseudogene TRBV3-2), the J gene TRBJ2-5, with D uncertain. V lost 3 bases to trimming and J lost 3 bases, with 11 bases between them. The CDR3 sequence is 14 residues long. CDR1 and CDR2 (germline): LGHDT, YNNKEL (reference sequence). The CDR3 nucleotides are TGTGCCAGCAGCCAGTATTCGAGGAAAGAGACCCAGTACTTC. This translates into CASSQYSRKETQYF.

V is TRBV19 and J is TRBJ1-5, with D perhaps TRBD1 (5 bases). Germline CDR1 reads LNHDA; CDR2 reads SQIVND (reference sequence). This CDR3 region has 15 residues. The ends were cut back, 3 bases at V and 5 bases at J, with 14 bases in the middle. The CDR3 coding sequence is TGTGCCAGTAGTATTCCGGGACCGGGGGATCAGCCCCAGCATTTT. Protein sequence: CASSIPGPGDQPQHF.

The chain combines TRBV18 with TRBJ1-5, with unresolved D. The CDR3 loop spans 13 amino acids. CDR1 is KGHSH, CDR2 LQKENI, per germline. Trimming removed 3 bases from V and 4 bases from J, with 7 bases in between. CDR3 protein: CASSPSKNQPQHF. The CDR3 nucleotides read TGTGCCAGCTCACCGAGTAAAAATCAGCCCCAGCATTTT.

This rearrangement joins TRBV5-1 to TRBJ2-7, with D tentatively TRBD2 (7 bases). Trimming removed 0 bases at V and 7 bases at J, with 20 bases between. The germline V gene encodes CDR1 SGHRS and CDR2 YFSETQ. The length of the CDR3 is 16 residues. Here the CDR3 reads CASSLGPGGRYEEQYF. DNA of the CDR3: TGCGCCAGCAGCTTGGGGCCGGGGGGCCGATACGAGGAGCAGTACTTC.

The rearrangement joins TRBV6-5 to TRBJ1-1; D unresolved. V lost 6 bases and J lost 7, with 18 bases in between. CDR3 size: 14 residues. Germline CDR1 reads MNHEY; CDR2 reads SVGAGI. The CDR3 nucleotides read TGTGCCAGCAGATCCCCCTACCCCGGGGATGAAGCTTTCTTT. It codes for CASRSPYPGDEAFF.

For the CDR3, the DNA is TGTGCCAGTTTCCTCCACAGGGGTCGTACCGGGGAGCTGTTTTTT. This translates into CASFLHRGRTGELFF. This sequence joins TRBV19 and TRBJ2-2; TRBD1 matches at 7 bases. Germline trimming cut 8 bases from V and 5 bases from J; bases unmatched to any gene: 11. The V gene's germline CDR1 is LNHDA and CDR2 SQIVND (reference sequence). The CDR3 consists of 15 residues.

The chain combines TRBV6-5 with TRBJ2-2; D remains ambiguous. Looked up from germline, CDR1 is MNHEY and CDR2 is SVGAGI. V was pared by 2 bases and J by 4 bases, with 2 bases between. The CDR3 runs to 12 residues. The CDR3 DNA sequence: TGTGCCAGCAGTTACCGCACCGGGGAGCTGTTTTTT. Translating it yields CASSYRTGELFF.

The chain couples TRBV30 to TRBJ1-2; 7 nucleotides line up with TRBD1. Unmatched junction bases numbered 1, after V lost 1 base and J lost 8 bases. Germline V gene sequence: CDR1 GTSNPN, CDR2 SVGIG (reference sequence). The CDR3 covers 11 residues. The CDR3, as DNA: TGTGCCTGGAGTGCAGGGGGAGGCTACACCTTC. Its protein product is CAWSAGGGYTF.

The gene calls are TRBV28 and TRBJ1-1, with 7 bases matching TRBD1. J gave up 3 bases and V 5 bases, and 9 bases lay outside the gene matches. CDR1 and CDR2 (germline): MDHEN, SYDVKM. The CDR3 has 15 residues. CDR3 residues: CASSPNRGEHTEAFF. For the CDR3, the DNA is TGTGCCAGCAGTCCTAACAGGGGCGAGCACACTGAAGCTTTCTTT.

The chain carries TRBV5-1 and TRBJ2-7; the match to TRBD1 covers 9 bases. The V and J ends lost 4 bases and 5 bases, in that order; junction bases with no gene match: 7. This CDR3 spans 14 amino acids. Looked up from germline, CDR1 is SGHRS and CDR2 is YFSETQ. CDR3 sequence: CASSPTTGGNEQYF. CDR3 in DNA: TGCGCCAGCAGCCCCACGACAGGGGGGAACGAGCAGTACTTC.

The rearrangement joins TRBV5-8 to TRBJ1-5; maybe TRBD1 (5 bases). Trimming pared 4 bases from V and 1 base from J, leaving 12 bases between. CDR1 SGHTS and CDR2 YDEGEE come from the germline V gene. The CDR3 runs 15 residues. The CDR3 spells CASSIRVRSNQPQHF. The DNA for the CDR3 is TGTGCCAGCAGCATCAGGGTGAGAAGCAATCAGCCCCAGCATTTT.

V usage is TRBV19 and J usage is TRBJ2-7; TRBD2 agrees at 9 bases. The trim removed 4 bases at V and 2 bases at J, leaving 9 bases unmatched. Germline V lookup: CDR1 LNHDA, CDR2 SQIVND (reference sequence). The CDR3 totals 16 residues. CDR3 protein: CASSNPSSGAPYEQYF. The CDR3 coding sequence is TGTGCCAGTAGTAACCCCTCTAGCGGGGCTCCCTACGAGCAGTACTTC. The full variable domain, completed using reference TRBV19 and TRBJ2-7, is DGGITQSPKYLFRKEGQNVTLSCEQNLNHDAMYWYRQDPGQGLRLIYYSQIVNDFQKGDIAEGYSVSREKKESFPLTVTSAQKNPTAFYLCASSNPSSGAPYEQYFGPGTRLTVT.

The chain's CDR3 is CAISDRGKNTEAFF. CDR3 in DNA: TGTGCCATCAGCGACAGGGGGAAGAACACTGAAGCTTTCTTT. The V call is TRBV10-3, the J call TRBJ1-1; TRBD1 aligns across 9 bases. This CDR3 region has 14 residues. CDR1 is ENHRY, CDR2 SYGVKD, per germline. With 6 bases clipped from V and 1 base from J, the junction kept 3 bases outside the gene matches.

This chain links TRBV27 with TRBJ1-1; D perhaps matches TRBD1 (5 bases). The germline V gene has CDR1 MNHEY and CDR2 SMNVEV (reference sequence). Trimming left V 6 bases short and J 5 bases short, with 22 bases between. CDR3 length equals 16 residues. The CDR3 coding sequence is TGTGCCAGCAGAATATCCCCCCGGGCAGGGCGTACTGAAGCTTTCTTT. Encoded protein: CASRISPRAGRTEAFF.

The chain employs TRBV19 and TRBJ1-4; TRBD1 aligns across 9 bases. Per the germline V gene, CDR1 is LNHDA and CDR2 is SQIVND (reference sequence). The CDR3 sequence is 14 residues long. V was pared by 2 bases and J by 13 bases, with 8 bases of the junction left unmatched. The chain's CDR3 is CASSIPGQGRRLFF. Here the CDR3 DNA reads TGTGCCAGTAGTATACCCGGACAGGGGAGGAGACTGTTTTTT.

The genes are TRBV2 and TRBJ2-5; the D is unclear. Germline V gene data show CDR1 as SNHLY and CDR2 as FYNNEI. Trimming stripped 8 bases from V and 8 bases from J, with 9 bases between. The CDR3 loop spans 10 amino acids. CDR3 amino acids: CASAASTQYF. The CDR3 bases are TGTGCCAGCGCGGCGTCTACCCAGTACTTC.

The V and J genes are TRBV28 and TRBJ1-5, with 10 bases fitting TRBD1. Losses at the gene ends were 9 bases for V and 6 bases for J; bases not matched to a gene: 11. Germline V gives CDR1 MDHEN, CDR2 SYDVKM. The CDR3 runs 15 residues. Here the CDR3 reads CASNGLTGGFQPQHF. As DNA, the CDR3 is TGTGCCAGTAATGGTTTGACAGGGGGCTTTCAGCCCCAGCATTTT.